This paragraph reports one T cell receptor (beta chain). The data are from a study of blood T cell repertoires in COVID-19. Turning to the study itself: Both acute and convalescent COVID-19 samples were obtained from the United States, Italy and Spain. PBMCs, B-cell-depleted T cells, or T cells were the source of the cDNA or gDNA that made up the material.

Germline CDR1 and CDR2: SGHNT and YYREEE (reference sequence). V was pared by 4 bases and J by 3 bases, with 5 bases of the junction left unmatched. This CDR3 contains 15 residues. Original analysis: For nucleated cells, counts were estimated from reference gene primer amplification. Profiling relied on immunoSEQ multiplex PCR, and the TCRdb table lists in-frame clones only, not all of them. V, J and clone size derive from that table, while D and trimming were established from the DNA sequence. The table includes under 200,000 clones, more than 70% detected once. This chain uses TRBV5-4 with TRBJ2-2; 8 bases are shared with TRBD1. The clonotype was recovered from a middle-aged man with active or convalescent COVID-19. Sequenced material: peripheral blood. This chain's CDR3 is CASSPGQGDTGELFF. CDR3 in DNA: TGTGCCAGCAGCCCTGGACAGGGTGACACCGGGGAGCTGTTTTTT. The whole variable domain, filled in from reference TRBV5-4 and TRBJ2-2, reads ETGVTQSPTHLIKTRGQQVTLRCSSQSGHNTVSWYQQALGQGPQFIFQYYREEENGRGNFPPRFSGLQFPNYSSELNVNALELDDSALYLCASSPGQGDTGELFFGEGSRLTVL.